This T cell receptor beta chain was obtained from a study of read filtering for tumor transcriptome and immune sequencing. Note on this clonotype: A much larger clone differs by one base, so this may be a read error.

From about 400 ng of RNA, a library with molecular barcoded alpha/delta and beta/gamma adaptors was made. From the reads, TCRdb called clonotypes with MiXCR, one entry per CDR3 protein. The sample lists 50,000 or so distinct CDR3 sequences; around a fifth were seen once. Trimming took off 1 base at V and 5 bases at J, with 9 bases between the two ends. The germline gives CDR1 SQVTM, CDR2 ANQGSEA. This CDR3 is 12 amino acids long. This chain uses TRBV29-1 with TRBJ2-7; D is unclear. This clonotype was sampled from a donor at least 40 years old with multiple myeloma. Sample: a population of CD138-negative cells sorted from bone marrow. CDR3 amino acids: CSVEGVVDEQYF. CDR3 bases: TGCAGCGTTGAAGGGGTGGTTGACGAGCAGTACTTC.